Listed below are T cell receptor beta chains from one sample, sequenced in a study of blood T cell repertoires in COVID-19. Method: immunoSEQ multiplex PCR; TCRdb's copy keeps in-frame clones and lacks some. The table has approximately 110,000 clones, roughly 85% seen once. The specimen sequenced was peripheral blood. Source of these receptors: a woman aged 55 to 70 with COVID-19, enrolled during active disease. CDR3s include the opening cysteine and the closing phenylalanine or tryptophan. A D gene is named only where the DNA matches it firmly. Clone size is not always given. Where it is, it says once, few, many or a class for expanded clones.

v_call: TRBV6-5; j_call: TRBJ2-1; clone_size: NA; d_call: NA; cdr3_aa: CATQGHYSYNEQFF; cdr3_nt: TGTGCCACCCAGGGACACTACTCCTACAATGAGCAGTTCTTC
v_call: TRBV7-9; j_call: TRBJ1-2; clone_size: NA; d_call: TRBD1; cdr3_aa: CASSLTGTNYGYTF; cdr3_nt: TGTGCCAGCAGTTTGACAGGGACCAACTATGGCTACACCTTC
v_call: TRBV10-3; j_call: TRBJ2-1; clone_size: NA; d_call: TRBD2; cdr3_aa: CAISDLAGLNPFEQFF; cdr3_nt: TGTGCCATCAGTGATTTAGCGGGACTCAACCCGTTTGAGCAGTTCTTC
v_call: TRBV6-1; j_call: TRBJ1-2; clone_size: NA; d_call: NA; cdr3_aa: CASSERQRPSYGYTF; cdr3_nt: TGTGCCAGCAGTGAAAGGCAGCGACCATCCTATGGCTACACCTTC
v_call: TRBV6-1; j_call: TRBJ2-7; clone_size: NA; d_call: NA; cdr3_aa: CASSEMVAGARWQYF; cdr3_nt: TGTGCCAGCAGTGAAATGGTGGCGGGGGCGAGGTGGCAGTACTTC
v_call: TRBV4-3; j_call: TRBJ1-3; clone_size: once; d_call: TRBD1; cdr3_aa: CASSRGTGAGNTIYF; cdr3_nt: TGCGCCAGCAGCCGAGGGACAGGGGCTGGAAACACCATATATTTT
v_call: TRBV18; j_call: TRBJ2-5; clone_size: NA; d_call: TRBD1; cdr3_aa: CASSPRRSRQGERETQYF; cdr3_nt: TGTGCCAGCTCACCACGGAGGAGTAGGCAGGGGGAAAGAGAGACCCAGTACTTC
v_call: TRBV4-1; j_call: TRBJ1-2; clone_size: few; d_call: NA; cdr3_aa: CASSQVGSRSGELGNYGYTF; cdr3_nt: TGCGCCAGCAGCCAAGTGGGCTCTAGATCGGGGGAGTTGGGGAACTATGGCTACACCTTC
v_call: TRBV5-1; j_call: TRBJ1-1; clone_size: NA; d_call: TRBD1; cdr3_aa: CASSTRGSTEAFF; cdr3_nt: TGCGCCAGCAGCACCAGGGGGAGCACTGAAGCTTTCTTT
v_call: TRBV3-1/TRBV3-2; j_call: TRBJ2-7; clone_size: few; d_call: TRBD1; cdr3_aa: CASSQDIQGNEQYF; cdr3_nt: TGTGCCAGCAGCCAAGATATACAGGGGAACGAGCAGTACTTC
v_call: TRBV7-9; j_call: TRBJ1-1; clone_size: once; d_call: NA; cdr3_aa: CASSPKGDTEAFF; cdr3_nt: TGTGCCAGCAGTCCTAAAGGGGACACTGAAGCTTTCTTT
v_call: TRBV5-4; j_call: TRBJ2-7; clone_size: NA; d_call: NA; cdr3_aa: CASSSTREGGREQYF; cdr3_nt: TGTGCCAGCAGCTCGACTAGGGAGGGGGGGCGTGAGCAGTACTTC
v_call: TRBV6-5; j_call: TRBJ1-1; clone_size: NA; d_call: NA; cdr3_aa: CASSYIDRYTEAFF; cdr3_nt: TGTGCCAGCAGTTACATTGACAGATACACTGAAGCTTTCTTT
v_call: TRBV19; j_call: TRBJ1-5; clone_size: NA; d_call: NA; cdr3_aa: CASSIEDSNQPQHF; cdr3_nt: TGTGCCAGTAGTATTGAGGATAGCAATCAGCCCCAGCATTTT
v_call: TRBV9; j_call: TRBJ1-3; clone_size: NA; d_call: NA; cdr3_aa: CASSPGRGNTIYF; cdr3_nt: TGTGCCAGCAGCCCTGGGCGTGGAAACACCATATATTTT
v_call: TRBV5-4; j_call: TRBJ1-2; clone_size: NA; d_call: NA; cdr3_aa: CASSSQGYYGYTF; cdr3_nt: TGTGCCAGCAGCTCCCAGGGATACTATGGCTACACCTTC
v_call: TRBV6-5; j_call: TRBJ2-7; clone_size: NA; d_call: NA; cdr3_aa: CASSYSDEGTYEQYF; cdr3_nt: TGTGCCAGCAGTTACTCCGACGAGGGCACCTACGAGCAGTACTTC
v_call: TRBV9; j_call: TRBJ1-2; clone_size: NA; d_call: TRBD1; cdr3_aa: CASSQGQSSYGYTF; cdr3_nt: TGTGCCAGCAGCCAGGGACAGTCGAGCTATGGCTACACCTTC